Shown below are 19 T cell receptor beta chains from a single sample sequenced in a study of CD8 T cell repertoires and HIV-1 epitope variants. Data came from immunoSEQ multiplex PCR; TCRdb stores just in-frame clones and leaves some out. The profile shows some 100,000 clones, over 70% of them singletons. Sample: uncultured baseline CD8+ T cells from peripheral blood mononuclear cells (PBMCs). These receptors all come from a male donor with HIV.

This clone was counted a few times. The V call is TRBV6-5, the J call TRBJ2-7; possibly TRBD1 for D (5 bases). Trimming shortened V by 2 bases and J by 3 bases, and 11 bases separated the two germline ends. The CDR3 runs to 14 residues. Germline values: CDR1 MNHEY, CDR2 SVGAGI. In DNA form, the CDR3 reads TGTGCCAGCAGTTACGAGGCAGACAGCTACGAGCAGTACTTC. The encoded protein is CASSYEADSYEQYF.

This clone was picked up a small number of times. The J gene is TRBJ1-6, the V gene TRBV5-1; 7 bases agree with TRBD1. Germline CDR1 and CDR2: SGHRS and YFSETQ. The CDR3 has 14 residues. V lost 4 bases, J lost 6 bases, and 4 bases stayed unmatched. The CDR3 protein is CASSQGQSNSPLHF. For the CDR3, the DNA is TGCGCCAGCAGCCAGGGACAGAGTAATTCACCCCTCCACTTT. The variable domain in full, with the rest retrieved from reference TRBV5-1 and TRBJ1-6, is KAGVTQTPRYLIKTRGQQVTLSCSPISGHRSVSWYQQTPGQGLQFLFEYFSETQRNKGNFPGRFSGRQFSNSRSEMNVSTLELGDSALYLCASSQGQSNSPLHFGNGTRLTVT.

As for this clone: This CDR3 is also generated by other DNA sequences in the sample. The chain joins TRBV5-1 to TRBJ2-7; TRBD2 is a possible D gene (5 bases). The V and J ends lost 4 bases and 3 bases respectively, with 11 bases between them. Germline V CDR1 and CDR2: SGHRS, YFSETQ. This CDR3 is 13 amino acids long. The CDR3 DNA reads TGCGCCAGCAGCCTCTTGGGAGACTACGAGCAGTACTTC. The encoded protein is CASSLLGDYEQYF.

The sample holds one count of this clone. The V call is TRBV25-1, the J call TRBJ1-1, with TRBD1 as a possible D gene (5 bases). The CDR3 covers 15 residues. Looked up from germline, CDR1 is MGHDK and CDR2 is SYGVNS. The germline V and J ends were trimmed by 6 bases and 0 bases, with 14 bases remaining between them. The CDR3 reads CASSTTMGVNTEAFF. CDR3 in DNA: TGTGCCAGCAGCACGACAATGGGGGTGAACACTGAAGCTTTCTTT.

In nucleotides, the CDR3 is TGTGCCAGTAGTATGAGTCATTCCTACGAGCAGTACTTC. This translates into CASSMSHSYEQYF. V is TRBV19 and J is TRBJ2-7; D unresolved. Trimming pared 3 bases from V and 1 base from J, leaving 7 bases between. The V gene's germline CDR1 is LNHDA and CDR2 SQIVND (reference sequence). The CDR3 is 13 amino acids.

The rearrangement uses TRBV5-1 and TRBJ2-7; unclear D gene. Germline V gene sequence: CDR1 SGHRS, CDR2 YFSETQ. This CDR3 spans 13 amino acids. Trimming removed 0 bases from V and 5 bases from J, with 9 bases in between. The CDR3 DNA sequence: TGCGCCAGCAGCTTGGTCCCCGGAGACGAGCAGTACTTC. This codes for CASSLVPGDEQYF.

The chain links TRBV28 to TRBJ1-3; D not certain. V was shortened by 6 bases and J by 0 bases, with 12 bases between the two germline ends. This CDR3 spans 15 amino acids. CDR1 MDHEN and CDR2 SYDVKM come from the germline V gene. CDR3 sequence: CASRTEEDSGNTIYF. Here the CDR3 DNA reads TGTGCCAGCAGGACGGAGGAAGACTCTGGAAACACCATATATTTT. The whole variable domain, filled in from reference TRBV28 and TRBJ1-3, reads DVKVTQSSRYLVKRTGEKVFLECVQDMDHENMFWYRQDPGLGLRLIYFSYDVKMKEKGDIPEGYSVSREKKERFSLILESASTNQTSMYLCASRTEEDSGNTIYFGEGSWLTVV.

This chain uses TRBV7-2 with TRBJ2-7; the D is unclear. The CDR3 consists of 11 residues. The germline V gene has CDR1 SGHTA and CDR2 FQGNSA. The germline V and J ends were trimmed by 3 bases and 5 bases, with 5 bases remaining between them. CDR3 nucleotide sequence: TGTGCCAGCAGCTTCCGCCACGAGCAGTACTTC. Amino acid sequence: CASSFRHEQYF.

Written as DNA, the CDR3 is TGTGCCAGCAGGGGGGACTCCTGGGTGGCTTTCTTT. Residues: CASRGDSWVAFF. The J gene is TRBJ1-1, the V gene TRBV6-5; a possible D gene is TRBD1 (5 bases). Germline CDR1 is MNHEY and CDR2 is SVGAGI. V was clipped by 6 bases and J by 11 bases, with 16 bases between them. The CDR3 extends over 12 amino acids.

The chain has TRBV2 and TRBJ2-1; D is possibly TRBD1 (5 bases). The CDR3 runs to 13 residues. Per germline, CDR1 SNHLY and CDR2 FYNNEI. Trimming removed 5 bases at V and 5 bases at J, with 10 bases between. In nucleotides, the CDR3 is TGTGCCAGCAGTTTTGACAGACACAATGAGCAGTTCTTC. It codes for CASSFDRHNEQFF. The variable domain in full, with the rest retrieved from reference TRBV2 and TRBJ2-1, is EPEVTQTPSHQVTQMGQEVILRCVPISNHLYFYWYRQILGQKVEFLVSFYNNEISEKSEIFDDQFSVERPDGSNFTLKIRSTKLEDSAMYFCASSFDRHNEQFFGPGTRLTVL.

The rearrangement links TRBV6-5 to TRBJ2-7; TRBD1 matches 7 bases. The CDR3 spans 13 residues. Germline CDR1 MNHEY, CDR2 SVGAGI. With V trimmed by 2 bases and J by 5 bases, 3 bases remained unmatched. CDR3 nucleotide sequence: TGTGCCAGCAGTTACCAGGGGGTGAACGAGCAGTACTTC. It translates to CASSYQGVNEQYF.

This rearrangement joins TRBV19 to TRBJ2-5; 8 bases align to TRBD1. J lost 0 bases, V lost 3 bases, and 0 bases had no gene match. The CDR3 has 14 residues. From germline, CDR1 is LNHDA and CDR2 SQIVND (reference sequence). CDR3 nucleotides: TGTGCCAGTAGTATGGACAGGGACCAAGAGACCCAGTACTTC. The encoded protein is CASSMDRDQETQYF.

This clone has only a few counts. V and J are TRBV7-3 and TRBJ2-1; D possibly corresponds to TRBD1 (5 bases). V gave up 5 bases and J gave up 4 bases, with 12 bases separating them. The CDR3 length is 14 residues. CDR1 and CDR2 from the germline V gene are SGHTA and FQGTGA. CDR3 loop: CASSRRRGYNEQFF. The CDR3 DNA reads TGTGCCAGCAGCCGACGTAGGGGTTACAATGAGCAGTTCTTC.

This chain connects TRBV5-5 to TRBJ1-5, with 10 bases matching TRBD1. CDR3 size: 15 residues. Unmatched junction bases numbered 7, after V lost 4 bases and J lost 6 bases. Germline lookup yields CDR1 SGHKS and CDR2 YYEKEE (reference sequence). This CDR3 reads CASSRTGGEGQPQHF. CDR3 bases: TGTGCCAGCAGCCGGACAGGGGGTGAGGGTCAGCCCCAGCATTTT. The full variable domain, its missing parts supplied by reference TRBV5-5 and TRBJ1-5, is DAGVTQSPTHLIKTRGQQVTLRCSPISGHKSVSWYQQVLGQGPQFIFQYYEKEERGRGNFPDRFSARQFPNYSSELNVNALLLGDSALYLCASSRTGGEGQPQHFGDGTRLSIL.

The chain employs TRBV30 and TRBJ2-7, with D possibly matching TRBD1 (6 bases). Germline CDR1 reads GTSNPN; CDR2 reads SVGIG (reference sequence). V was shortened by 3 bases and J by 7 bases, with 25 bases between the two germline ends. The CDR3 length is 16 residues. The CDR3 DNA reads TGTGCCTGGAGCTCCTCAACAGGGTACCCGGTTGGAGAGCAGTACTTC. Protein sequence: CAWSSSTGYPVGEQYF.

CDR3: CASSLDTGAPNTEAFF. The CDR3 DNA is TGCGCCAGCAGCTTGGATACAGGGGCTCCTAACACTGAAGCTTTCTTT. The rearrangement uses TRBV5-1 and TRBJ1-1; 7 nucleotides align to TRBD1. CDR1 SGHRS and CDR2 YFSETQ come from the germline V gene. This CDR3 spans 16 amino acids. Trimming took 0 bases from V and 2 from J; bases not matched to a gene: 7.

V and J are TRBV5-1 and TRBJ2-7; 10 bases match TRBD2. The CDR3 is made up of 14 amino acids. The germline V gene encodes CDR1 SGHRS and CDR2 YFSETQ. J was trimmed by 4 bases and V by 4 bases; bases with no gene match: 5. The CDR3 DNA reads TGCGCCAGCAGCACTAGCGGGACCACTTACGAGCAGTACTTC. As protein: CASSTSGTTYEQYF.

The J gene is TRBJ1-4, the V gene TRBV19; no clear D. V was pared by 6 bases and J by 7 bases, with 15 bases between. Per germline, CDR1 LNHDA and CDR2 SQIVND (reference sequence). The CDR3 runs 14 residues. The CDR3 loop is CASSQDLRGEKLFF. The CDR3 DNA reads TGTGCCAGTAGCCAAGACCTCCGGGGTGAAAAACTGTTTTTT.

The chain is built from TRBV19 and TRBJ2-1; 10 bases fit TRBD2. Germline V gene lookup returns CDR1 LNHDA and CDR2 SQIVND (reference sequence). The CDR3 has 18 residues. V lost 3 bases and J lost 1; bases outside the gene matches: 9. The CDR3 is CASSIRTSGSLSYNEQFF. As DNA, the CDR3 is TGTGCCAGTAGTATCCGGACTAGCGGCTCACTATCCTACAATGAGCAGTTCTTC.